This TCR beta chain was recovered during a study of identical twins. The V gene lost 7 bases and the J gene lost 0 bases, with 13 bases spanning the gap. The CDR3 extends over 15 amino acids. As for this clonotype: The antigen is undetermined.

After template switching added a universal primer site, the resulting cDNA carried unique molecular identifiers. TCRdb re-called the 5' RACE reads with MiXCR, one entry per CDR3 protein. The sample has 200,000 or so distinct CDR3 sequences; about 7.5% are singletons. General study results and limits: There was an excess of low generation probability in the out-of-frame alpha sequences that twins shared. Among beta out-of-frame sequences, excess sharing between twins appeared weaker. Conclusions leaned on cross-sectional statistical analysis and did not track the same donors over time.

These data were also reused for a study on yellow fever vaccine responses in identical twins.

The specimen was memory (CD45RO+) T cells sorted from blood. The chain is built from TRBV12-3 or TRBV12-4 and TRBJ1-5; D remains unclear. The TCR sequence derives from a woman younger than 35 in good health. The CDR3: CASTPDRDSNQPQHF. In nucleotides, the CDR3 is TGTGCCAGCACCCCCGACCGTGATAGCAATCAGCCCCAGCATTTT.